This T cell receptor beta chain is from a study of T cells after yellow fever vaccination. Study-level results: Peaking faster, on day 5 versus 15, the secondary response was nonetheless weaker. Re-detected after boosting: most primary clones, about 95% of CD4 and 88% of CD8. Some clonotypes, a small share, were shared between CD4 and CD8 compartments.

The length of the CDR3 is 16 residues. The V gene end was trimmed by 3 bases and the J gene end by 9 bases; junction bases not matched to a gene: 8. Germline lookup yields CDR1 WSHSY and CDR2 SAAADI. TCRdb re-called the 5' RACE reads with MiXCR, one entry per CDR3 protein. This sample carries approximately 350,000 distinct CDR3 sequences, under 14% of them seen once, and the ten largest clones take roughly 18%. In regard to this clonotype: Its antigen remains unknown.

This sequence joins TRBV10-2 and TRBJ2-5, with TRBD2 matching over 15 bases. The sample here was PBMCs, taken on the day of the first yellow fever vaccination. The source of this sequence is a man younger than 35 who received the YFV17D yellow fever vaccine. CDR3 residues: CASSDRTSGGARAQYF. In DNA, the CDR3 is TGCGCCAGCAGTGACCGGACTAGCGGGGGGGCGAGGGCCCAGTACTTC.